The 17 T cell receptor beta chains below come from one sample, sequenced in a study of T-cell memory formation after mild COVID-19. MiXCR, run by TCRdb on the 5' RACE reads, gives a single entry per CDR3 protein. This sample has 300,000 to 400,000 distinct CDR3 sequences; about 15% occur once, and the top ten carry about a fifth. The material sequenced was PBMCs or a T cell subset sorted from them (not recorded which). All receptors derive from a man aged 18-30 years who had mild COVID-19 (a few samples of this study predate the infection). Cell type and time point are not known.

This chain links TRBV19 with TRBJ2-2; 14 nucleotides align to TRBD2. Germline values: CDR1 LNHDA, CDR2 SQIVND (reference sequence). V was pared by 5 bases and J by 4 bases, with 12 bases of the junction left unmatched. The CDR3 is 19 residues long. CDR3 sequence: CASSPQGLAGEGATGELFF. DNA of the CDR3: TGTGCCAGTAGTCCGCAGGGACTAGCGGGGGAAGGGGCCACCGGGGAGCTGTTTTTT.

In this sample, this clonotype turned up a few times. The V call is TRBV9, the J call TRBJ2-7; D remains ambiguous. There are 14 residues in the CDR3. Germline CDR1 SGDLS, CDR2 YYNGEE. V gave up 0 bases and J gave up 0 bases, with 7 bases separating them. The CDR3 sequence: CASSVVASSYEQYF. The CDR3 nucleotides are TGTGCCAGCAGCGTAGTGGCTAGCTCCTACGAGCAGTACTTC.

This clonotype has only a few counts. The J gene is TRBJ2-1, the V gene TRBV30, with D possibly being TRBD1 or TRBD2 (7 bases each). This CDR3 is built from 12 residues. Trimming removed 1 base from V and 9 bases from J, with 10 bases in between. Germline CDR1 GTSNPN, CDR2 SVGIG (reference sequence). CDR3: CAWSAGGGEQFF. The CDR3 coding sequence is TGTGCCTGGAGTGCAGGGGGGGGTGAGCAGTTCTTC.

This clonotype was counted a few times. The chain is built from TRBV6-6 and TRBJ1-2; no clear D gene. From germline, CDR1 is MNHNY and CDR2 SVGAGI (reference sequence). Trimming shortened V by 6 bases and J by 4 bases, and 12 bases separated the two germline ends. This CDR3 contains 13 residues. In nucleotides, the CDR3 is TGTGCCAGCAGCGACCGGGAGATCTATGGCTACACCTTC. It codes for CASSDREIYGYTF.

The chain joins TRBV2 to TRBJ1-6, with D unresolved. The CDR3 covers 14 residues. Trimming cost V 2 bases and J 8 bases, with 10 bases left between them. Germline CDR1 and CDR2: SNHLY and FYNNEI. The CDR3 DNA reads TGTGCCAGCAGTGAAAACGGCTCCTATTCACCCCTCCACTTT. Amino acids: CASSENGSYSPLHF.

This clonotype was seen more than once but under ten times. The junction shows a germline mismatch at one end, possibly a read error. The CDR3 coding sequence is TGTGCCAGCAGTCCCAGGGACAGGGGCCTGATCTTT. The encoded protein is CASSPRDRGLIF. V is TRBV27 and J is TRBJ1-1; 10 bases are a match to TRBD1. The CDR3 totals 12 residues. Germline CDR1 and CDR2: MNHEY and SMNVEV (reference sequence).

CDR3 amino acids: CASSLGGSITEAFF. DNA for the CDR3: TGTGCCAGCAGCCTAGGGGGTTCGATCACTGAAGCTTTCTTT. This chain uses TRBV7-9 with TRBJ1-1, with D perhaps matching TRBD1 (6 bases). Trimming left V 5 bases short and J 4 bases short, with 14 bases between. CDR1 is SEHNR and CDR2 is FQNEAQ in the germline V gene (reference sequence). This CDR3 is 14 amino acids long.

The chain joins TRBV2 to TRBJ2-5; D is possibly TRBD1 or TRBD2 (6 bases each). The V gene lost 5 bases and the J gene lost 5 bases, with 18 bases spanning the gap. The germline gives CDR1 SNHLY, CDR2 FYNNEI. The CDR3 loop spans 15 amino acids. The DNA of the CDR3 is TGTGCCAGCAGTACACCGGGGGCCTTCAGCGAGACCCAGTACTTC. This gives the protein CASSTPGAFSETQYF.

This chain links TRBV5-1 with TRBJ1-2; 9 bases align to TRBD1. Per germline, CDR1 SGHRS and CDR2 YFSETQ. V lost 3 bases, J lost 2 bases, and 2 bases stayed unmatched. CDR3 length: 14 residues. This CDR3 is CASSWGTGNYGYTF. The CDR3, as DNA: TGCGCCAGCAGCTGGGGGACAGGGAACTATGGCTACACCTTC. Full variable domain (missing parts from reference TRBV5-1 and TRBJ1-2): KAGVTQTPRYLIKTRGQQVTLSCSPISGHRSVSWYQQTPGQGLQFLFEYFSETQRNKGNFPGRFSGRQFSNSRSEMNVSTLELGDSALYLCASSWGTGNYGYTFGSGTRLTVV.

This clonotype was seen a handful of times. V usage is TRBV7-9 and J usage is TRBJ2-2; 8 bases match TRBD2. The CDR3 has 16 residues. V trimming: 5 bases; J trimming: 2 bases; junction bases outside the gene matches: 7. Germline V gene lookup returns CDR1 SEHNR and CDR2 FQNEAQ (reference sequence). The CDR3 is CASSHQRGTNTGELFF. The CDR3 bases are TGTGCCAGCAGCCACCAGCGGGGGACCAACACCGGGGAGCTGTTTTTT.

The CDR3 nucleotides read TGCGCCAGCAGCTCAGGACAGGGGGCGGGGGCCAACGTCCTGACTTTC. Residues: CASSSGQGAGANVLTF. This sequence joins TRBV5-1 and TRBJ2-6; 11 positions agree with TRBD1. The CDR3 runs 16 residues. Unmatched junction bases numbered 3, after V lost 3 bases and J lost 4 bases. Germline V gene lookup returns CDR1 SGHRS and CDR2 YFSETQ.

The chain carries TRBV3-2 and TRBJ1-6; the table's D call, TRBD1, has no DNA check behind it. TRBV3-2 is tagged as a pseudogene. The CDR3 covers 17 residues. The CDR3 protein is CASSQASPTASNSPLHF. The DNA for the CDR3 is TGTGCCAGCAGCCAAGCCAGCCCGACAGCGTCAAATTCACCCCTCCACTTT.

This chain joins TRBV7-9 and TRBJ1-2; D remains ambiguous. V was trimmed by 4 bases and J by 4 bases, leaving 7 bases between them. The CDR3 has 12 amino acids. Per the germline V gene, CDR1 is SEHNR and CDR2 is FQNEAQ (reference sequence). This chain's CDR3 is CASSWDGYGYTF. The CDR3 nucleotides are TGTGCCAGCAGCTGGGATGGCTATGGCTACACCTTC.

This clonotype was picked up a small number of times. This sequence joins TRBV24-1 and TRBJ2-7; 10 nucleotides align to TRBD1. Germline V lookup: CDR1 KGHDR, CDR2 SFDVKD. V dropped 5 bases and J dropped 7; count of bases not matched to a gene: 10. This CDR3 region has 15 residues. In nucleotides, the CDR3 is TGTGCCACCAGTGCCCAACGGGACAGGGGTCGGGAGCAGTACTTC. This sequence encodes CATSAQRDRGREQYF.

The chain recombines TRBV19 with TRBJ2-5, with a possible D match to TRBD2 (6 bases). Germline V lookup: CDR1 LNHDA, CDR2 SQIVND (reference sequence). V was clipped by 3 bases and J by 4 bases, with 9 bases between them. The CDR3 has 13 amino acids. The CDR3 is CASSIGGRETQYF. CDR3 in DNA: TGTGCCAGTAGTATCGGAGGGAGAGAGACCCAGTACTTC.

This clonotype has only a few counts. The chain is built from TRBV18 and TRBJ2-5, with TRBD1 as a possible D gene (7 bases). V gave up 3 bases and J gave up 2 bases, with 19 bases separating them. The CDR3 runs 17 residues. Germline V lookup: CDR1 KGHSH, CDR2 LQKENI. CDR3 in DNA: TGTGCCAGCTCACCCTATACAGGGGACTTTCAACAAGAGACCCAGTACTTC. The encoded protein is CASSPYTGDFQQETQYF.

This rearrangement joins TRBV18 to TRBJ2-1; D is perhaps TRBD1 (5 bases). The CDR3 extends over 13 amino acids. The V end was cut by 10 bases, the J end by 9 bases, with 19 bases between. In germline, CDR1 is KGHSH, CDR2 LQKENI. The CDR3 reads CATQETVLSEQFF. CDR3 sequence (DNA): TGTGCCACGCAGGAGACAGTCCTGAGTGAGCAGTTCTTC.